What follows are 9 T cell receptor beta chains derived from one specimen sequenced in a study of blood T cell repertoires in COVID-19. Generated by immunoSEQ multiplex PCR, the TCRdb table keeps only in-frame clones and is missing some. The table lists some 150,000 clones, approximately 82% of them singletons. The specimen was peripheral blood. These receptor sequences come from a woman between 45 and 60 years old with acute or convalescent COVID-19.

This clone is a singleton in its sample. This chain uses TRBV12-3 or TRBV12-4 with TRBJ2-5, with TRBD2 as a possible D gene (6 bases). The CDR3 sequence is 13 residues long. V lost 6 bases and J 5 bases, leaving 13 bases between the germline ends. The CDR3 sequence is CASRSSAQETQYF. The CDR3 nucleotides are TGTGCCAGCAGGTCTAGCGCCCAGGAGACCCAGTACTTC.

This rearrangement joins TRBV5-4 to TRBJ1-4; the D gene is possibly TRBD1 (5 bases). V lost 0 bases and J lost 3, with 9 bases in between. The CDR3 extends over 15 amino acids. Germline CDR1 reads SGHNT; CDR2 reads YYREEE (reference sequence). The CDR3 region is CASSLGGVSNEKLFF. CDR3 sequence (DNA): TGTGCCAGCAGCTTGGGGGGGGTGTCTAATGAAAAACTGTTTTTT.

This clone was detected once. The chain carries TRBV2 and TRBJ1-6, with no clear D. Germline V gene data show CDR1 as SNHLY and CDR2 as FYNNEI. V shed 0 bases and J shed 1 base, with 7 bases lying between them. There are 16 residues in the CDR3. This chain's CDR3 is CASSEASGSYNSPLHF. The CDR3 DNA is TGTGCCAGCAGTGAAGCGAGCGGGTCCTATAATTCACCCCTCCACTTT.

J is TRBJ2-3 and V is TRBV29-1; D is perhaps TRBD1 (5 bases). V was shortened by 1 base and J by 1 base, with 12 bases between the two germline ends. Looked up from germline, CDR1 is SQVTM and CDR2 is ANQGSEA. The CDR3 consists of 15 residues. CDR3 sequence (DNA): TGCAGCGTTGAAGGTATGACAGATGGCACAGATACGCAGTATTTT. Its protein is CSVEGMTDGTDTQYF.

V gene TRBV10-3 combines with J gene TRBJ1-2; possibly TRBD1 for D (6 bases). This CDR3 has 14 residues. Trimming removed 4 bases from V and 4 bases from J, with 13 bases in between. Germline CDR1 ENHRY, CDR2 SYGVKD. This chain's CDR3 is CAISGTGLGYGYTF. CDR3 DNA: TGTGCCATCAGTGGAACAGGGCTCGGCTATGGCTACACCTTC.

The rearrangement uses TRBV6-5 and TRBJ2-2, with D perhaps matching TRBD2 (6 bases). The V gene lost 8 bases and the J gene lost 6 bases, with 10 bases spanning the gap. CDR1 is MNHEY, CDR2 SVGAGI, per germline. The CDR3 runs to 12 residues. The CDR3 bases are TGTGCCAGCTGTCTAGCGTCCGGGGAGCTGTTTTTT. Translation: CASCLASGELFF.

V and J are TRBV11-3 and TRBJ2-1, with 7 bases fitting TRBD2. CDR3 length equals 16 residues. J lost 10 bases, V lost 1 base, and 13 bases had no gene match. Germline-derived CDR1 and CDR2 are SGHNT and YENEEA. The CDR3 region is CASSLGWEGLTNEQFF. Here the CDR3 DNA reads TGTGCCAGCAGCTTAGGGTGGGAGGGCCTAACTAACGAGCAGTTCTTC.

This chain uses TRBV4-3 with TRBJ1-2; no firm D call. V lost 5 bases to trimming and J lost 2 bases, with 12 bases between them. This CDR3 contains 14 residues. Germline lookup yields CDR1 LGHNA and CDR2 YSLEER. Written as DNA, the CDR3 is TGCGCCAGCAGCGGAGAATCAGCCAACTATGGCTACACCTTC. This translates into CASSGESANYGYTF.

The chain joins TRBV3-1 (or the pseudogene TRBV3-2) to TRBJ2-1; tentatively, D is TRBD1 (6 bases). The length of the CDR3 is 14 residues. The germline V gene encodes CDR1 LGHDT and CDR2 YNNKEL (reference sequence). V shed 1 base and J shed 3 bases, with 7 bases lying between them. The CDR3 DNA follows: TGTGCCAGCAGCCAAGGGGGGCGCTACAATGAGCAGTTCTTC. The encoded protein is CASSQGGRYNEQFF.